This T cell receptor beta chain originates from a study of cytomegalovirus exposure and HLA in healthy donors. Notes on the study in general: Reportedly, diagnosis of cytomegalovirus status by the classifier showed high specificity and sensitivity.

Clones were read by immunoSEQ multiplex PCR, and TCRdb kept only the in-frame ones, dropping some. The sample carries 280,000 or so clones, 70% to 90% recorded once. At least ten counts were recorded for this clone. The antigen is unknown. Trimming pared 1 base from V and 5 bases from J, leaving 9 bases between. The CDR3 runs to 13 residues. Germline V gene lookup returns CDR1 SGHVS and CDR2 FNYEAQ. This clonotype was sampled from a woman in her late teens or twenties in good health and CMV-seronegative. The chain recombines TRBV7-6 with TRBJ2-7, with a tentative D call TRBD1 (5 bases). The sample taken for sequencing was PBMCs. CDR3 sequence (DNA): TGTGCCAGCAGCTTAGGCAGGGTAGACGAGCAGTACTTC. Translated: CASSLGRVDEQYF.